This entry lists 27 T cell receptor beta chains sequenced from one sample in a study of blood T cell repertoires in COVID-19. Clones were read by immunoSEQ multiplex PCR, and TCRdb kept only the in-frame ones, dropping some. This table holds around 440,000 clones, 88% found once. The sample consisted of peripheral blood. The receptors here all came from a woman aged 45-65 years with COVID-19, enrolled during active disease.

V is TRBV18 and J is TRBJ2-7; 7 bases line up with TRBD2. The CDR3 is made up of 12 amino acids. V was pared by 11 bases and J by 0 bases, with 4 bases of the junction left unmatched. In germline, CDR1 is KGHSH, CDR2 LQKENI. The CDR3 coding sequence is TGTGCCGGGGGGGTCAGCTCCTACGAGCAGTACTTC. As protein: CAGGVSSYEQYF.

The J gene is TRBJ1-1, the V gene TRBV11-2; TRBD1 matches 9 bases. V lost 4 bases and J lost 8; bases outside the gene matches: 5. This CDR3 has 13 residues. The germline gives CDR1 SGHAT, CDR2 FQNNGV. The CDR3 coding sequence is TGTGCCAGCAGCTCGACAGGGGGGGTCGAAGCTTTCTTT. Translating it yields CASSSTGGVEAFF.

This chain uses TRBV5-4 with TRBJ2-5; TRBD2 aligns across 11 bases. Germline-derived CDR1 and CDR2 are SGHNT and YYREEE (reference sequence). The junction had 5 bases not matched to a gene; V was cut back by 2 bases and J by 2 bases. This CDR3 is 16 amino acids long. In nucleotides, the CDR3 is TGTGCCAGCAGCTTCCTAGCGGGGGGCCCACAAGAGACCCAGTACTTC. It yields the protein CASSFLAGGPQETQYF. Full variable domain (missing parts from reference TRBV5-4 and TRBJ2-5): ETGVTQSPTHLIKTRGQQVTLRCSSQSGHNTVSWYQQALGQGPQFIFQYYREEENGRGNFPPRFSGLQFPNYSSELNVNALELDDSALYLCASSFLAGGPQETQYFGPGTRLLVL.

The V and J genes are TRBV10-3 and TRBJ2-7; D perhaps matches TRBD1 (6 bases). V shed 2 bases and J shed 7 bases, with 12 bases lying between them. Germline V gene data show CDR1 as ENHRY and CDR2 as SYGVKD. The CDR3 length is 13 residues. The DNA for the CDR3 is TGTGCCATCAGTGAGGACAGGCTGGGGGAGCAGTACTTC. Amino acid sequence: CAISEDRLGEQYF.

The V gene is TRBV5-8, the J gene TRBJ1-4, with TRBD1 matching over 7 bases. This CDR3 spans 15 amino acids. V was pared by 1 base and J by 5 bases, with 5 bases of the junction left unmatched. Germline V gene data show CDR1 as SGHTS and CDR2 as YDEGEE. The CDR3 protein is CASSLPGTENEKLFF. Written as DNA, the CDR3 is TGTGCCAGCAGCTTGCCCGGGACAGAGAATGAAAAACTGTTTTTT.

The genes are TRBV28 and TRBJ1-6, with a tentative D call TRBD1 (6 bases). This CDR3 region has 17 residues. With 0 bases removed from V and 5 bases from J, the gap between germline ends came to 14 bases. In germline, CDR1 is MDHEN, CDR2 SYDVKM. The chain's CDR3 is CASSLWRGRGNNSPLHF. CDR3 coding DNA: TGTGCCAGCAGTTTATGGAGAGGCAGGGGAAATAATTCACCCCTCCACTTT.

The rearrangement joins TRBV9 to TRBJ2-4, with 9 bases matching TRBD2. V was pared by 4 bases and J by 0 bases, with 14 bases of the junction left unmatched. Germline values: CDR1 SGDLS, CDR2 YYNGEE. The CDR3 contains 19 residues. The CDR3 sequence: CASSPEAGGAPLAKNIQYF. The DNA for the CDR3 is TGTGCCAGCAGCCCTGAAGCGGGGGGCGCACCCTTAGCCAAAAACATTCAGTACTTC. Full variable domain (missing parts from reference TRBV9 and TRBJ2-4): DSGVTQTPKHLITATGQRVTLRCSPRSGDLSVYWYQQSLDQGLQFLIQYYNGEERAKGNILERFSAQQFPDLHSELNLSSLELGDSALYFCASSPEAGGAPLAKNIQYFGAGTRLSVL.

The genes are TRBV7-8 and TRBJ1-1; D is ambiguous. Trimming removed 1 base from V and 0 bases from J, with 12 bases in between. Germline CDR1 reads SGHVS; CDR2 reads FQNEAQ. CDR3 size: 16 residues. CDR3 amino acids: CASSLEVLALNTEAFF. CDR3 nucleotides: TGTGCCAGCAGCTTAGAAGTTTTGGCTTTGAACACTGAAGCTTTCTTT.

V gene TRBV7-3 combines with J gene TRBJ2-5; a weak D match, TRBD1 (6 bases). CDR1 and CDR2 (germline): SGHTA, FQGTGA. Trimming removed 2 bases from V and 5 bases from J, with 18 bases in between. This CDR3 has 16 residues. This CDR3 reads CASSLGRQVAQETQYF. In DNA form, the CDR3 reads TGTGCCAGCAGCTTAGGTCGACAGGTCGCACAGGAGACCCAGTACTTC.

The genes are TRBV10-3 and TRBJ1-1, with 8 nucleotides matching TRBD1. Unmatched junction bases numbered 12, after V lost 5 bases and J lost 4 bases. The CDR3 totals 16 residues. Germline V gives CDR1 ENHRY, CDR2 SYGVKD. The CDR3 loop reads CAISLKGQEEGTEAFF. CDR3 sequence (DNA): TGTGCCATCAGTCTAAAGGGACAGGAAGAGGGCACTGAAGCTTTCTTT.

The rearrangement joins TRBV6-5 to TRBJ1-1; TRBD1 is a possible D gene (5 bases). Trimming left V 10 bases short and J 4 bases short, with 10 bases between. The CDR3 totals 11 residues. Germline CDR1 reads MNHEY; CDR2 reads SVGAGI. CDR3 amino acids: CATQTGTEAFF. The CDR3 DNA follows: TGTGCCACCCAAACAGGCACTGAAGCTTTCTTT.

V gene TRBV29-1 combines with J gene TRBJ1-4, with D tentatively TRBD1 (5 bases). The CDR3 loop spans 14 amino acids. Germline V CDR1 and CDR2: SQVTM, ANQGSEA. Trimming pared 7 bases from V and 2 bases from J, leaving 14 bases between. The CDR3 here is CSAGGEGTNEKLFF. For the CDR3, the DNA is TGCAGCGCCGGAGGGGAAGGCACTAATGAAAAACTGTTTTTT. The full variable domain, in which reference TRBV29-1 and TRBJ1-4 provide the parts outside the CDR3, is SAVISQKPSRDICQRGTSLTIQCQVDSQVTMMFWYRQQPGQSLTLIATANQGSEATYESGFVIDKFPISRPNLTFSTLTVSNMSPEDSSIYLCSAGGEGTNEKLFFGSGTQLSVL.

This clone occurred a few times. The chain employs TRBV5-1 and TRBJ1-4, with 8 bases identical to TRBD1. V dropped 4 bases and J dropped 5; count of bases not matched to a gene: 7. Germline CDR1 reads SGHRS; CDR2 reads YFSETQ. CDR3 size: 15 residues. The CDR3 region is CASSPQGAENEKLFF. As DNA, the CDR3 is TGCGCCAGCAGCCCTCAGGGGGCAGAAAATGAAAAACTGTTTTTT. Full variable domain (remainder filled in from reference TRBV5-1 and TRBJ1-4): KAGVTQTPRYLIKTRGQQVTLSCSPISGHRSVSWYQQTPGQGLQFLFEYFSETQRNKGNFPGRFSGRQFSNSRSEMNVSTLELGDSALYLCASSPQGAENEKLFFGSGTQLSVL.

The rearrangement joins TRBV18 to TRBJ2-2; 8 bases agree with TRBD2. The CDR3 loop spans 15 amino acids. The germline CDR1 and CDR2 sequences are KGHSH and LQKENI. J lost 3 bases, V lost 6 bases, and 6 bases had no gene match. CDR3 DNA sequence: TGTGCCAGCTCGCGGGGACTAGAGGACACCGGGGAGCTGTTTTTT. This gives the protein CASSRGLEDTGELFF.

The CDR3 loop is CASSSWDSLYGYTF. DNA of the CDR3: TGTGCCAGCAGCTCGTGGGACAGCCTCTATGGCTACACCTTC. V gene TRBV5-4 combines with J gene TRBJ1-2, with 7 bases identical to TRBD1. The CDR3 consists of 14 residues. After removal of 3 bases from V and 4 bases from J, the junction contained 6 bases not matched to a gene. The germline gives CDR1 SGHNT, CDR2 YYREEE (reference sequence).

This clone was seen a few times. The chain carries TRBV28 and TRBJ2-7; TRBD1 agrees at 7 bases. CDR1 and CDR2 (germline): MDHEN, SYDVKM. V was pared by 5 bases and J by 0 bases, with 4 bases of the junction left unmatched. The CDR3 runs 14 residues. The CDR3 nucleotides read TGTGCCAGCAGTCCCTGGGACAGCTCCTACGAGCAGTACTTC. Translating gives CASSPWDSSYEQYF.

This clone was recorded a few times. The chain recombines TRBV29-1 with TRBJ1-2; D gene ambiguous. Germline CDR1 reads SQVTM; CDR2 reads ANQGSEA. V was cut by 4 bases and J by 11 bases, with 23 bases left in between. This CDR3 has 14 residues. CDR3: CSVVHGVGSEVYTF. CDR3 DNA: TGCAGCGTTGTCCACGGGGTAGGCTCCGAAGTATACACCTTC.

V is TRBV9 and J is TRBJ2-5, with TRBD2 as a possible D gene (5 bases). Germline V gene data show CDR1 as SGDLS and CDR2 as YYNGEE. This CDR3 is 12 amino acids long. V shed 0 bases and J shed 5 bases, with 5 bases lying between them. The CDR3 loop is CASSVGGETQYF. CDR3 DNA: TGTGCCAGCAGCGTAGGCGGGGAGACCCAGTACTTC. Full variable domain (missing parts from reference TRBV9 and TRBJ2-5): DSGVTQTPKHLITATGQRVTLRCSPRSGDLSVYWYQQSLDQGLQFLIQYYNGEERAKGNILERFSAQQFPDLHSELNLSSLELGDSALYFCASSVGGETQYFGPGTRLLVL.

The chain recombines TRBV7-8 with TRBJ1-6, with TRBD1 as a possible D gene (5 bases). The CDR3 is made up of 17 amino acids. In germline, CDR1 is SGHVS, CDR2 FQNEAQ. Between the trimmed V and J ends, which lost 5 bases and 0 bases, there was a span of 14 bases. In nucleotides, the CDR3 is TGTGCCAGCAGCCCAAGACAGAAAAGCTCCTATAATTCACCCCTCCACTTT. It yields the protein CASSPRQKSSYNSPLHF.

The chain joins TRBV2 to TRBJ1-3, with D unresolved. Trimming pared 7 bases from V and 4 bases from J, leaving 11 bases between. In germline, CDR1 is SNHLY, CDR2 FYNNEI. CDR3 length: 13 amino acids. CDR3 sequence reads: CASTREVGNTIYF. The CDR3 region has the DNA TGTGCCAGCACGAGGGAAGTAGGAAACACCATATATTTT.

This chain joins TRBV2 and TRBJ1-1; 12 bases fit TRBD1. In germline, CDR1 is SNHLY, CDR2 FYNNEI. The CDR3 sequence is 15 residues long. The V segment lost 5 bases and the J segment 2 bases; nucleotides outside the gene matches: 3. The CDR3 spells CASSRDRGLNTEAFF. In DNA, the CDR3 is TGTGCCAGCAGTAGGGACAGGGGGCTTAACACTGAAGCTTTCTTT.

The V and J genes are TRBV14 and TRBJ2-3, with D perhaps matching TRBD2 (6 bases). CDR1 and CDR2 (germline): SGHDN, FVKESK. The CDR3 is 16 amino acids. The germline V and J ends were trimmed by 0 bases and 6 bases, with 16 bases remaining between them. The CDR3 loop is CASSQDARGIRDTQYF. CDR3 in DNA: TGTGCCAGCAGCCAAGATGCGCGGGGTATAAGGGATACGCAGTATTTT.

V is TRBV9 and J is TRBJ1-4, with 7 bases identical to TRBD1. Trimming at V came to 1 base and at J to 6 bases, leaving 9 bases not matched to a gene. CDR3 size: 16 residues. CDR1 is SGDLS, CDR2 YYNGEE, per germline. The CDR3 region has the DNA TGTGCCAGCAGCGTATCGGTAGGAGGGGGCGATGAAAAACTGTTTTTT. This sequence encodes CASSVSVGGGDEKLFF. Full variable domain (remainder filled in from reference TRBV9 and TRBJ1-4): DSGVTQTPKHLITATGQRVTLRCSPRSGDLSVYWYQQSLDQGLQFLIQYYNGEERAKGNILERFSAQQFPDLHSELNLSSLELGDSALYFCASSVSVGGGDEKLFFGSGTQLSVL.

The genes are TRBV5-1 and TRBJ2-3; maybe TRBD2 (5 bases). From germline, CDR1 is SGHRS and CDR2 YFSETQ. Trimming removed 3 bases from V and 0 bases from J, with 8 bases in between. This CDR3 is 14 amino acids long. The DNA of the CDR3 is TGCGCCAGCAGCTCCGAGGGCAGCACAGATACGCAGTATTTT. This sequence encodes CASSSEGSTDTQYF. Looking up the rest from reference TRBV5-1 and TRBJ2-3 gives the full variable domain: KAGVTQTPRYLIKTRGQQVTLSCSPISGHRSVSWYQQTPGQGLQFLFEYFSETQRNKGNFPGRFSGRQFSNSRSEMNVSTLELGDSALYLCASSSEGSTDTQYFGPGTRLTVL.

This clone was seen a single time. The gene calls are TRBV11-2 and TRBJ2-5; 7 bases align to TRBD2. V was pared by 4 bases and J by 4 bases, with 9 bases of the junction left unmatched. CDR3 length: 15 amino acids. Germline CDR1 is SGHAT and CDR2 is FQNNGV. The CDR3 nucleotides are TGTGCCAGCAGCTCTCGGACTAGGGGATCAGAGACCCAGTACTTC. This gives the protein CASSSRTRGSETQYF.

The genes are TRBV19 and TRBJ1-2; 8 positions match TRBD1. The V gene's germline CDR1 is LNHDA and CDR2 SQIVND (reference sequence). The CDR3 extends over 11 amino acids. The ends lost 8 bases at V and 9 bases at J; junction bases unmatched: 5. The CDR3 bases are TGTGCCAGTCTGACAGGGGTCAGCTACACCTTC. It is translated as CASLTGVSYTF.

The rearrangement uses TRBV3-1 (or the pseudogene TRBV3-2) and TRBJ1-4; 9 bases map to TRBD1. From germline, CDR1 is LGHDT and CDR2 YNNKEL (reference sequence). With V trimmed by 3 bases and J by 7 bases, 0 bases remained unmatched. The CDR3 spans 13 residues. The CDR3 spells CASSQGQGEKLFF. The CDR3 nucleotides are TGTGCCAGCAGCCAGGGACAGGGTGAAAAACTGTTTTTT.